This T cell receptor (beta chain) was captured by sequencing in a study of radiation and T cells in renal cell carcinoma. Only in-frame clones appear in the TCRdb table, and some are missing; sequencing was by immunoSEQ multiplex PCR. This sample carries approximately 5,700 clones, roughly two thirds of them seen once, and the ten largest clones take 28%. The study's findings and limits: Irradiated tumors held more dominant CDR3 motifs than control tumors.

Comment on this clone: Its antigen is not identified.

In germline, CDR1 is MNHEY, CDR2 SVGAGI. Deletions cut 2 bases from V and 5 bases from J, with 9 bases between. The CDR3 length is 13 residues. Noted treatment: treatment-naive control, cytoreductive nephrectomy. Sequenced material: tumor tissue, taken from a patient whose treatment was nephrectomy without radiotherapy. The sequence was obtained from a human donor with renal cell carcinoma. The gene calls are TRBV6-5 and TRBJ1-2; no firm D call. The DNA of the CDR3 is TGTGCCAGCAGTTACCCGAGTCTATATGGCTACACCTTC. It encodes CASSYPSLYGYTF.